Following are 30 T cell receptor beta chains from one sample sequenced in a study of patients and donors after allogeneic stem cell transplantation. TCRdb independently ran MiXCR on the RT-PCR reads; one entry per CDR3 protein. The table shows roughly 200,000 distinct CDR3 sequences, with more than 35% occurring only once. The sample was blood, either unsorted or a sorted T cell fraction (not recorded which). These receptors were taken from a human donor who was either an allogeneic HSCT recipient or a stem cell or donor lymphocyte infusion donor (not recorded which). It is not recorded whose cells these are; they may come from a transplant donor.

Many counts were recorded for this clonotype. V and J are TRBV4-3 and TRBJ1-2; no clear D. There are 14 residues in the CDR3. Germline lookup yields CDR1 LGHNA and CDR2 YSLEER. V lost 0 bases to trimming and J lost 1 base, with 6 bases between them. CDR3 protein: CASSQDAFNYGYTF. Here the CDR3 DNA reads TGCGCCAGCAGCCAAGATGCTTTTAACTATGGCTACACCTTC.

This chain links TRBV4-3 with TRBJ2-7; D perhaps matches TRBD1 (5 bases). CDR3 size: 15 residues. Germline CDR1 reads LGHNA; CDR2 reads YSLEER. The V gene lost 3 bases and the J gene lost 6 bases, with 18 bases spanning the gap. The CDR3 coding sequence is TGCGCCAGCAGCCACCCTGGGGCAGGGCCGAGCGAGCAGTACTTC. This sequence encodes CASSHPGAGPSEQYF.

This clonotype came up a few times. The chain uses TRBV6-5 and TRBJ1-6, with D possibly TRBD1 on 6 matching bases. Per germline, CDR1 MNHEY and CDR2 SVGAGI. Trimming shortened V by 2 bases and J by 7 bases, and 15 bases separated the two germline ends. CDR3 length: 16 residues. The CDR3 loop is CASSYLQGWRNSPLHF. As DNA, the CDR3 is TGTGCCAGCAGTTACCTCCAGGGGTGGAGGAATTCACCCCTCCACTTT.

This clonotype was detected only a few times. The chain employs TRBV12-3 or TRBV12-4 and TRBJ1-1; 7 bases line up with TRBD1. The trim removed 1 base at V and 3 bases at J, leaving 2 bases unmatched. This CDR3 is built from 14 residues. CDR3 DNA sequence: TGTGCCAGCAGTTTAGGGGGACAGTACACTGAAGCTTTCTTT. Protein sequence: CASSLGGQYTEAFF.

This clonotype was detected a few times. V usage is TRBV7-3 and J usage is TRBJ2-3; D gene unclear. The germline V gene encodes CDR1 SGHTA and CDR2 FQGTGA. The CDR3 runs to 14 residues. Trimming shortened V by 2 bases and J by 3 bases, and 9 bases separated the two germline ends. The CDR3 DNA sequence: TGTGCCAGCAGCTTACTGCGCTTAACAGATACGCAGTATTTT. Its protein is CASSLLRLTDTQYF. The full variable domain, in which reference TRBV7-3 and TRBJ2-3 provide the parts outside the CDR3, is GAGVSQTPSNKVTEKGKYVELRCDPISGHTALYWYRQSLGQGPEFLIYFQGTGAADDSGLPNDRFFAVRPEGSVSTLKIQRTERGDSAVYLCASSLLRLTDTQYFGPGTRLTVL.

The CDR3 DNA reads TGTGCCAGCAGTTTGCTTCAGGGGAAAGCTTTCTTT. Amino acids: CASSLLQGKAFF. The chain couples TRBV12-3 or TRBV12-4 to TRBJ1-1; D might be TRBD1 (6 bases). V lost 3 bases and J 9 bases, leaving 11 bases between the germline ends. The CDR3 consists of 12 residues.

This clonotype appeared once. V is TRBV27 and J is TRBJ2-7; D tentatively fits TRBD1 or TRBD2 (6 bases each). The CDR3 loop spans 13 amino acids. V lost 1 base to trimming and J lost 7 bases, with 11 bases between them. The germline V gene encodes CDR1 MNHEY and CDR2 SMNVEV (reference sequence). The chain's CDR3 is CASSLYGGGEQYF. DNA for the CDR3: TGTGCCAGCAGTTTATACGGGGGCGGGGAGCAGTACTTC.

The chain couples TRBV5-1 to TRBJ1-5; tentative D call: TRBD1 (6 bases). Deletions cut 0 bases from V and 0 bases from J, with 22 bases between. CDR1 is SGHRS, CDR2 YFSETQ, per germline. The CDR3 spans 20 residues. This chain's CDR3 is CASSLGPFERARGSNQPQHF. Written as DNA, the CDR3 is TGCGCCAGCAGCTTGGGGCCGTTTGAGAGGGCCAGGGGTAGCAATCAGCCCCAGCATTTT. The variable domain in full, completed from reference TRBV5-1 and TRBJ1-5, reads KAGVTQTPRYLIKTRGQQVTLSCSPISGHRSVSWYQQTPGQGLQFLFEYFSETQRNKGNFPGRFSGRQFSNSRSEMNVSTLELGDSALYLCASSLGPFERARGSNQPQHFGDGTRLSIL.

The rearrangement joins TRBV6-5 to TRBJ2-2; 9 nucleotides align to TRBD2. This CDR3 is built from 16 residues. Germline CDR1 is MNHEY and CDR2 is SVGAGI. V lost 2 bases and J lost 6; bases outside the gene matches: 7. CDR3 protein: CASSYGPSGKAGELFF. As DNA, the CDR3 is TGTGCCAGCAGTTACGGGCCTAGCGGGAAGGCCGGGGAGCTGTTTTTT.

This clonotype showed up just a few times. The genes are TRBV29-1 and TRBJ1-3; no reliable D call. The CDR3 is 12 amino acids. Germline lookup yields CDR1 SQVTM and CDR2 ANQGSEA. V shed 3 bases and J shed 2 bases, with 5 bases lying between them. The CDR3 DNA follows: TGCAGCGTTGACGGGGCTGGAAACACCATATATTTT. Protein product: CSVDGAGNTIYF. The full variable domain, its missing parts supplied by reference TRBV29-1 and TRBJ1-3, is SAVISQKPSRDICQRGTSLTIQCQVDSQVTMMFWYRQQPGQSLTLIATANQGSEATYESGFVIDKFPISRPNLTFSTLTVSNMSPEDSSIYLCSVDGAGNTIYFGEGSWLTVV.

The rearrangement uses TRBV9 and TRBJ1-5; possible D gene TRBD1, 5 bases. The V end lost 0 bases, the J end lost 3 bases, and 10 bases lay between the germline ends. The CDR3 is made up of 15 amino acids. Germline CDR1 is SGDLS and CDR2 is YYNGEE. The chain's CDR3 is CASSVGGANNQPQHF. The CDR3 DNA follows: TGTGCCAGCAGCGTAGGAGGGGCTAACAATCAGCCCCAGCATTTT.

The chain couples TRBV4-2 to TRBJ2-5; a possible D gene is TRBD1 (6 bases). The V and J ends lost 4 bases and 1 base respectively, with 25 bases between them. The CDR3 is 19 amino acids. Germline loops: CDR1 LGHNA, CDR2 YNFKEQ. DNA of the CDR3: TGTGCCAGCAGCCCACAGGGCAGGGAAAACCCATTGTCCCAAGAGACCCAGTACTTC. It specifies CASSPQGRENPLSQETQYF.

The V call is TRBV7-2, the J call TRBJ1-1, with D tentatively TRBD1 (5 bases). The CDR3 is 14 residues long. The V end was cut by 1 base, the J end by 8 bases, with 14 bases between. Germline V lookup: CDR1 SGHTA, CDR2 FQGNSA. CDR3 region: CASSLVGRYGEAFF. CDR3 nucleotide sequence: TGTGCCAGCAGCTTAGTGGGGCGGTATGGCGAAGCTTTCTTT. The whole variable domain, filled in from reference TRBV7-2 and TRBJ1-1, reads GAGVSQSPSNKVTEKGKDVELRCDPISGHTALYWYRQSLGQGLEFLIYFQGNSAPDKSGLPSDRFSAERTGGSVSTLTIQRTQQEDSAVYLCASSLVGRYGEAFFGQGTRLTVV.

V usage is TRBV30 and J usage is TRBJ2-3; D remains ambiguous. V lost 2 bases to trimming and J lost 4 bases, with 10 bases between them. This CDR3 spans 13 amino acids. Germline V lookup: CDR1 GTSNPN, CDR2 SVGIG (reference sequence). As DNA, the CDR3 is TGTGCCTGGAGTTTTGACGGGCCAGATACGCAGTATTTT. This sequence encodes CAWSFDGPDTQYF.

V and J are TRBV9 and TRBJ2-7, with no clear D. The CDR3 length is 13 residues. Trimming removed 0 bases from V and 2 bases from J, with 6 bases in between. Germline loops: CDR1 SGDLS, CDR2 YYNGEE. CDR3 residues: CASSVADTYEQYF. The DNA for the CDR3 is TGTGCCAGCAGCGTAGCAGACACCTACGAGCAGTACTTC. The whole variable domain, filled in from reference TRBV9 and TRBJ2-7, reads DSGVTQTPKHLITATGQRVTLRCSPRSGDLSVYWYQQSLDQGLQFLIQYYNGEERAKGNILERFSAQQFPDLHSELNLSSLELGDSALYFCASSVADTYEQYFGPGTRLTVT.

This clonotype was detected a few times. The chain couples TRBV7-9 to TRBJ1-3, with D perhaps TRBD1 (5 bases). The V end lost 3 bases, the J end lost 0 bases, and 9 bases lay between the germline ends. There are 15 residues in the CDR3. In germline, CDR1 is SEHNR, CDR2 FQNEAQ (reference sequence). The CDR3 protein is CASSFGADSGNTIYF. As DNA, the CDR3 is TGTGCCAGCAGCTTTGGGGCCGACTCTGGAAACACCATATATTTT. Looking up the rest from reference TRBV7-9 and TRBJ1-3 gives the full variable domain: DTGVSQNPRHKITKRGQNVTFRCDPISEHNRLYWYRQTLGQGPEFLTYFQNEAQLEKSRLLSDRFSAERPKGSFSTLEIQRTEQGDSAMYLCASSFGADSGNTIYFGEGSWLTVV.

The genes are TRBV5-1 and TRBJ1-2, with 10 bases identical to TRBD1. CDR3 length: 17 amino acids. Germline CDR1 SGHRS, CDR2 YFSETQ. V shed 1 base, J shed 0 bases, and the junction held 6 bases outside the gene matches. CDR3 sequence reads: CASSLSDRGLANYGYTF. The DNA for the CDR3 is TGCGCCAGCAGCTTGTCGGACAGGGGGTTAGCTAACTATGGCTACACCTTC.

This chain links TRBV28 with TRBJ2-3; TRBD1 aligns across 9 bases. The CDR3 runs 15 residues. The germline V gene has CDR1 MDHEN and CDR2 SYDVKM. J gave up 3 bases and V 1 base, and 2 bases lay outside the gene matches. CDR3 sequence: CASSLYRGLTDTQYF. CDR3 DNA: TGTGCCAGCAGTTTATACAGGGGGCTTACAGATACGCAGTATTTT.

The rearrangement joins TRBV4-2 to TRBJ1-3; a weak D match, TRBD1 (6 bases). Trimming took 2 bases from V and 0 from J, leaving 8 bases between them. The CDR3 spans 15 residues. From germline, CDR1 is LGHNA and CDR2 YNFKEQ. The CDR3 is CASSQWDNSGNTIYF. CDR3 sequence (DNA): TGTGCCAGCAGCCAATGGGACAACTCTGGAAACACCATATATTTT.

The chain recombines TRBV5-1 with TRBJ1-1; perhaps TRBD1 as D (5 bases). The germline V gene encodes CDR1 SGHRS and CDR2 YFSETQ. This CDR3 region has 15 residues. V lost 2 bases to trimming and J lost 1 base, with 12 bases between them. The CDR3 sequence is CASSFLRQRNTEAFF. The CDR3, as DNA: TGCGCCAGCAGCTTTCTGAGACAGAGGAACACTGAAGCTTTCTTT.

The chain links TRBV7-9 to TRBJ2-6; D remains unclear. CDR1 is SEHNR and CDR2 is FQNEAQ in the germline V gene (reference sequence). Trimming removed 2 bases at V and 2 bases at J, with 7 bases between. This CDR3 is 15 amino acids long. The CDR3 DNA sequence: TGTGCCAGCAGCTTACTGATTGCTGGGGCCAACGTCCTGACTTTC. Protein sequence: CASSLLIAGANVLTF.

V usage is TRBV12-3 or TRBV12-4 and J usage is TRBJ2-2; D remains ambiguous. V was cut by 3 bases and J by 1 base, with 6 bases left in between. This CDR3 spans 14 amino acids. The CDR3 spells CASSLVVNTGELFF. The CDR3 DNA is TGTGCCAGCAGTTTGGTGGTGAACACCGGGGAGCTGTTTTTT.

The rearrangement links TRBV24-1 to TRBJ1-1; D is unclear. Trimming stripped 4 bases from V and 6 bases from J, with 5 bases between. CDR1 is KGHDR, CDR2 SFDVKD, per germline. This CDR3 region has 11 residues. CDR3 DNA: TGTGCCACCAGTGACGGGGCTGAAGCTTTCTTT. Translating it yields CATSDGAEAFF.

This clonotype was seen more than once but under ten times. The chain has TRBV12-3 or TRBV12-4 and TRBJ1-2; D is ambiguous. CDR3 length: 15 amino acids. The germline V and J ends were trimmed by 5 bases and 4 bases, with 17 bases remaining between them. The CDR3 region is CASSPTFGPGYGYTF. For the CDR3, the DNA is TGTGCCAGCAGTCCCACATTTGGGCCTGGCTATGGCTACACCTTC.

The rearrangement links TRBV2 to TRBJ1-2; D gene uncertain. Germline loops: CDR1 SNHLY, CDR2 FYNNEI. V lost 4 bases, J lost 7 bases, and 13 bases lay in between. The CDR3 has 13 residues. CDR3 protein: CASSAATVSGYTF. Here the CDR3 DNA reads TGTGCCAGCAGTGCGGCTACGGTTTCTGGCTACACCTTC.

The chain carries TRBV7-9 and TRBJ1-5; D perhaps matches TRBD1 (6 bases). This CDR3 comprises 15 residues. Germline values: CDR1 SEHNR, CDR2 FQNEAQ (reference sequence). Trimming took 5 bases from V and 1 from J, leaving 12 bases between them. The CDR3 nucleotides read TGTGCCAGCAGCGAACAGGGTCTCAGCAATCAGCCCCAGCATTTT. It is translated as CASSEQGLSNQPQHF.

V gene TRBV7-2 combines with J gene TRBJ1-5; D is unclear. Germline V gives CDR1 SGHTA, CDR2 FQGNSA. The CDR3 covers 12 residues. V was trimmed by 0 bases and J by 5 bases, leaving 2 bases between them. In DNA form, the CDR3 reads TGTGCCAGCAGCTTAGCAGATCAGCCCCAGCATTTT. Translation: CASSLADQPQHF.

The chain's CDR3 is CASSLGDKRDEAFF. CDR3 DNA: TGTGCCAGCAGCTTGGGGGACAAGAGGGATGAAGCTTTCTTT. The J gene is TRBJ1-1, the V gene TRBV7-9, with a weak D call TRBD1 (6 bases). The germline V gene has CDR1 SEHNR and CDR2 FQNEAQ (reference sequence). The CDR3 runs to 14 residues. Trimming removed 3 bases at V and 7 bases at J, with 15 bases between.

J is TRBJ1-5 and V is TRBV28; D ambiguous. Per germline, CDR1 MDHEN and CDR2 SYDVKM. The CDR3 is 12 residues long. Trimming stripped 4 bases from V and 5 bases from J, with 6 bases between. The CDR3 protein is CASSSLDQPQHF. The DNA of the CDR3 is TGTGCCAGCAGTTCCCTGGATCAGCCCCAGCATTTT.

The genes are TRBV19 and TRBJ2-1; 9 nucleotides agree with TRBD2. V was pared by 7 bases and J by 8 bases, with 9 bases of the junction left unmatched. The CDR3 spans 14 residues. CDR1 is LNHDA, CDR2 SQIVND, per germline (reference sequence). The chain's CDR3 is CASTVALAGYEQFF. The CDR3 DNA is TGTGCCAGTACGGTAGCCCTAGCGGGATATGAGCAGTTCTTC.